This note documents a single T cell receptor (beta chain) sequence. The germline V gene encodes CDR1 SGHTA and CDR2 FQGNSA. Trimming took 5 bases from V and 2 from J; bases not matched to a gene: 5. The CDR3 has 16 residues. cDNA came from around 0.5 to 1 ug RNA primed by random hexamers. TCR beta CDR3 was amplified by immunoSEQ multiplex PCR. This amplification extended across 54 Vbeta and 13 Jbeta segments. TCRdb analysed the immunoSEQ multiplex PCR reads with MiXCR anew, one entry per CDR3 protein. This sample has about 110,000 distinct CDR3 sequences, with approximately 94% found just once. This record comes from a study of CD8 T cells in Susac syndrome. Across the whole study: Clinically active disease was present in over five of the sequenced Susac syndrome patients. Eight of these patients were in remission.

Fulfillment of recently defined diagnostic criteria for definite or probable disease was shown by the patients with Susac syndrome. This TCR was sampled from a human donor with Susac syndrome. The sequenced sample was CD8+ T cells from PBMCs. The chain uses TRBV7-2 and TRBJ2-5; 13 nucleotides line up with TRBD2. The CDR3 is CASSPGLAGAQETQYF. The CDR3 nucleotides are TGTGCCAGCAGCCCTGGACTAGCGGGGGCGCAAGAGACCCAGTACTTC.